The T cell receptor beta chain under discussion was sequenced for a study of neoadjuvant anti-PD-1 for oral cavity cancer (dated by TCRdb to 2020 to 2022). For the wider study: Before undergoing curative-intent surgical resection, most patients got three to four biweekly nivolumab doses at 3 mg/kg. A fourth nivolumab dose was given around day 43 to patients without progression, and definitive surgical resection was performed in those patients on days 50-56. Patients with complete response, partial response or stable disease by RECIST 1.1 were defined as responders, whereas patients with progression were defined as non-responders. The parent correlative cohort had eleven to twelve patients and a response rate of 33%.

This clone has more than one count but fewer than ten. Its antigen is not yet known. No base-level quality is on record; no much larger clone is a single base apart. Here is what the overall study found, with its caveats: After neoadjuvant nivolumab, T cell clonality (Gini index) in PBMCs was significantly higher in non-responders than in responders. A higher pretreatment blood Treg/Th17 ratio correlated with both higher pretreatment blood TCRbeta clonality and lower post-treatment tumor TCRbeta clonality. The TCR analyses had only a few patients in each response group, and the authors called for validation in larger cohorts.

The time point tag for this specimen amounts to: before neoadjuvant nivolumab. The patients had newly diagnosed stage II-IVA oral cavity squamous cell carcinoma and had not received any prior systemic or radiation treatment. Everyone in the cohort had locally advanced, HPV-negative oral cavity squamous cell carcinoma. No culture maintenance or expansion was done, as the peripheral blood mononuclear cells went straight to analysis. The samples were obtained from a longitudinal correlative study of a single-arm phase II trial testing neoadjuvant nivolumab in oral cavity squamous cell carcinoma. Subject-matched pre- and post-treatment PBMCs and tumors from three responders and three non-responders underwent genomic DNA-based TCRbeta sequencing. Peripheral blood mononuclear cells were collected before nivolumab treatment and were collected again after treatment, at the time of surgery. Genomic DNA was isolated from PBMCs using the Maxwell RSC DNA from Cells kit.

For deep sequencing of PBMC libraries, mostly 480 ng of input genomic DNA was used, and six replicates were run per sample. TCRbeta libraries were prepared with the immunoSEQ hsTCRbeta kit according to the manufacturer's instructions. An Illumina NovaSeq 6000 S4 flow cell was used to sequence the final libraries, which had first been combined to 3 nM. The paper's data handling went like this. Raw data preprocessing and quality control were performed with the immunoSEQ Analyzer. The analysis was limited to productive rearrangements, and each clonotype was defined by a unique CDR3 amino acid sequence. Repertoire clonality was estimated as the Gini-Simpson index, which was calculated using the R package tcR. Student's t test was used to compare Gini indices, and Pearson correlation was used to assess associations with tumor size change. TCRdb mirrors the immuneACCESS table, restricted to in-frame sequences. Some clones are absent from its copies; in checked studies, under half trace to an unresolved V gene, and the reason for the others is unknown. For V, J and clone size, that table is used; D and trimming come from the DNA. Counted in this sample were just over 7,000 clones; around 76% of them appeared once. The biggest ten clones account for around 3.4% of the sample.

The sample in question was PBMCs, obtained before nivolumab (anti-PD-1) treatment. The source is a person aged 40 to 85 with oral cavity squamous cell carcinoma.

The DNA is as follows: TGTGCCAGCAGCTTAGAACTGGGTGTCGGTACCTCTGAAGCTTTCTTT. It translates to CASSLELGVGTSEAFF. Recombination joined TRBV7-8 with TRBJ1-1; the D gene cannot be resolved reliably. V sheds 1 base and J sheds 6 bases, leaving 18 bases between their ends. The CDR3 covers 16 residues, taking in both the cysteine and the phenylalanine. CDR3 DNA only is kept here, 48 bases in frame from base 1. In the germline V gene, CDR1 corresponds to SGHVS and CDR2 to FQNEAQ.